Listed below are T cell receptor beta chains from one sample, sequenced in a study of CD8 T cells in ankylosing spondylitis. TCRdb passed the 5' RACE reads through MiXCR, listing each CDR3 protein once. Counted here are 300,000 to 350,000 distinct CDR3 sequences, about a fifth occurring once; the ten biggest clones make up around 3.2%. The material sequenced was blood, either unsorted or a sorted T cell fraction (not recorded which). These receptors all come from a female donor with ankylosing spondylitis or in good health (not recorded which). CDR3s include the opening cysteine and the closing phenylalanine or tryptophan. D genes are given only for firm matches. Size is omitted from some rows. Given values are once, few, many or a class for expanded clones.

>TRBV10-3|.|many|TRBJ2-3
TGTGCCATCGCACAGGGAGATACGCAGTATTTT
CAIAQGDTQYF
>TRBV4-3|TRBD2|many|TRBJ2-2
TGCGCCAGCAGCCAGAGCGGGAGAAACACCGGGGAGCTGTTTTTT
CASSQSGRNTGELFF
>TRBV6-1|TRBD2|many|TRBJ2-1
TGTGCCAGCAGTCCAGCTCTAGCGGGAGGGCGTGGGGAAAATGAGCAGTTCTTC
CASSPALAGGRGENEQFF
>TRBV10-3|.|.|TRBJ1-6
TGTGCCATCTGGAGAGGGATAAATTCACCCCTCCACTTT
CAIWRGINSPLHF
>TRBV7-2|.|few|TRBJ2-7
TGTGCCAGCAGCTACGGCCTCGCCCACGAGCAGTACTTC
CASSYGLAHEQYF
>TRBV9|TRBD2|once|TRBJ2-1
TGTGCCAGCAGCGACGCTCCGACTAGCGGGAGAACAAATGAGCAGTTCTTC
CASSDAPTSGRTNEQFF
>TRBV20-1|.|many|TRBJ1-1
TGCAGTGCTAGTTCGTCCCTGCAAAACAGTGAAGCTTTCTTT
CSASSSLQNSEAFF
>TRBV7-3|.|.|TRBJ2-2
TGTGCCAGCAGCCGACTAAATGGGCCCGGGGAGCTGTTTTTT
CASSRLNGPGELFF
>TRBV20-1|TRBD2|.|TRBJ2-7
TGCAGTGCGGTAGCGGGAGGAAGAGGCGAGCAGTACTTC
CSAVAGGRGEQYF
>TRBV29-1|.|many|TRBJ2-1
TGCAGCGTTGCCAGAGGGATAGTCAATGAGCAGTTCTTC
CSVARGIVNEQFF
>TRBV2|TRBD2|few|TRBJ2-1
TGTGCCAGCAGTATCGGCGGGAGACACAATGAGCAGTTCTTC
CASSIGGRHNEQFF
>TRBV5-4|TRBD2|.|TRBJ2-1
TGTGCCAGCAGCCGCACTAGCGGGAGGACCCACAATGAGCAGTTCTTC
CASSRTSGRTHNEQFF
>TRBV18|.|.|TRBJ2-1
TGTGCCAGCTCAGAAGGGCCCGGGCTGGGTGAGCAGTTCTTC
CASSEGPGLGEQFF
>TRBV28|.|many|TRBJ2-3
TGTGCCAGCAGACCGAGTTCCGGGGGCGGGGACACAGATACGCAGTATTTT
CASRPSSGGGDTDTQYF
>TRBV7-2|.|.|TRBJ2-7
TGTGCCAGCACCCCCGTTGTGGGGCCCTACGAGCAGTACTTC
CASTPVVGPYEQYF
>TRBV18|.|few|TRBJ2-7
TGTGCCAGCTCACCTCAGGCCGTCGGGGTAGGTTCCTACGAGCAGTACTTC
CASSPQAVGVGSYEQYF
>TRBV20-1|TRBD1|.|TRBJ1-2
TGCAGTGCTAGAGAGAGGCGGGACAGGGGCTATGGCTACACCTTC
CSARERRDRGYGYTF
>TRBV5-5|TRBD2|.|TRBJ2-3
TGTGCCAGCAGCTCTCGAGGACTAGCGAGCACAGATACGCAGTATTTT
CASSSRGLASTDTQYF
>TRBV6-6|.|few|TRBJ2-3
TGTGCCAGCAGTTACGGGGCGGGCGGGGATACAGATACGCAGTATTTT
CASSYGAGGDTDTQYF
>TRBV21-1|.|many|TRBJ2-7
TGTGCCAGCCAGGGACTAGCGACCTCCTACGAGCAGTACTTC
CASQGLATSYEQYF
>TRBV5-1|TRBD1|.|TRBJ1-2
TGCGCCAGCAGCTCATGGACAGGATCAAACTATGGCTACACCTTC
CASSSWTGSNYGYTF
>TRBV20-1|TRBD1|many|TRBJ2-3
TGCAGTGCTAGGACAGGGTCTAGCACAGATACGCAGTATTTT
CSARTGSSTDTQYF
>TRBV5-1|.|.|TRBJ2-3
TGCGCCAGCAGCTTGGGACAGATCGATACGCAGTATTTT
CASSLGQIDTQYF
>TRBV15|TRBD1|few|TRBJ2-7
TGTGCCACCAGCGAGAGGGACAGGAACTACGAGCAGTACTTC
CATSERDRNYEQYF
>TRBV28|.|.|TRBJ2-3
TGTGCCAGCAGTCTAGGATACACAGATACGCAGTATTTT
CASSLGYTDTQYF
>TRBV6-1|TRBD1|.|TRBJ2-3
TGTGCCATCCGACAGGGTGGCACAGATACGCAGTATTTT
CAIRQGGTDTQYF
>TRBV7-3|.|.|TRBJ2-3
TGTGCCAGCAGCCCGAGCCAGTTGGCGAATACGCAGTATTTT
CASSPSQLANTQYF
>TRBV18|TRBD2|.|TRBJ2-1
TGTGCCAGCTCACCACTACTAGCGGGTTCCTACAATGAGCAGTTCTTC
CASSPLLAGSYNEQFF